One sample yielded the 2 T cell receptor beta chains listed below, sequenced in a study of shared clonotypes between healthy human individuals. CD8 cells classed as naive were CD45RO-negative and positively selected for CCR7, excluding terminally differentiated effector memory CD45RA+ cells. Profiling relied on immunoSEQ multiplex PCR, and the TCRdb table lists in-frame clones only, not all of them. The sample consists of approximately 600,000 clones, approximately 95% of them appearing once. Sequenced input: naive CD8+ T cells sorted from blood. The source is a woman aged 30 to 39 in good health.

The chain is built from TRBV4-2 and TRBJ1-1; a possible D gene is TRBD1 (6 bases). Trimming stripped 3 bases from V and 1 base from J, with 15 bases between. CDR3 length: 16 residues. Germline V gene sequence: CDR1 LGHNA, CDR2 YNFKEQ. This CDR3 is CASSQVGRTANTEAFF. The CDR3 DNA reads as TGTGCCAGCAGCCAGGTCGGACGGACAGCGAACACTGAAGCTTTCTTT.

The count of this clone is one. The chain is built from TRBV4-1 and TRBJ2-2; possibly TRBD1 for D (5 bases). V lost 0 bases and J 6 bases, leaving 14 bases between the germline ends. From germline, CDR1 is MGHRA and CDR2 YSYEKL. The CDR3 contains 16 residues. The CDR3 DNA is TGCGCCAGCAGCCAAGAAGGGGCAGGTACCCCCGGGGAGCTGTTTTTT. Translation: CASSQEGAGTPGELFF.